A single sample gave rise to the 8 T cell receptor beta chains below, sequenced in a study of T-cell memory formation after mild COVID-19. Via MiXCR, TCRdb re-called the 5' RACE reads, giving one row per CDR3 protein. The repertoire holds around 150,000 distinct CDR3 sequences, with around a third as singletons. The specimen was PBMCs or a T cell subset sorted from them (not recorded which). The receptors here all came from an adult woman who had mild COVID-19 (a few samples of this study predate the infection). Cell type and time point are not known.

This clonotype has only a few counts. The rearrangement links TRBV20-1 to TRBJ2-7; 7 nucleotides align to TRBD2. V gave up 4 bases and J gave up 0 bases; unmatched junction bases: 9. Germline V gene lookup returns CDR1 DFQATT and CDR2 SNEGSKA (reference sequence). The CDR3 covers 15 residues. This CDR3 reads CSATSALATSYEQYF. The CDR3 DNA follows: TGCAGTGCTACTTCAGCACTAGCGACCTCCTACGAGCAGTACTTC.

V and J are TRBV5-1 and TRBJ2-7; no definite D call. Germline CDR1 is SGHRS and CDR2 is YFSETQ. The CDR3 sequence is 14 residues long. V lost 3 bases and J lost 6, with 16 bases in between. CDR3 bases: TGCGCCAGCAGCTACGCAAGTTTAGTGGGCGAGCAGTACTTC. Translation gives CASSYASLVGEQYF. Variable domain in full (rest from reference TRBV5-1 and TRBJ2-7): KAGVTQTPRYLIKTRGQQVTLSCSPISGHRSVSWYQQTPGQGLQFLFEYFSETQRNKGNFPGRFSGRQFSNSRSEMNVSTLELGDSALYLCASSYASLVGEQYFGPGTRLTVT.

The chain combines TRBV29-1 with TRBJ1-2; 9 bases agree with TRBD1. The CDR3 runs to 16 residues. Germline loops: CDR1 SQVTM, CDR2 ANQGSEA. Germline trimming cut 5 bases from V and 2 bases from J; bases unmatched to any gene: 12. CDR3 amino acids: CSVRGGQGWINYGYTF. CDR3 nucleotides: TGCAGCGTTCGCGGAGGACAGGGGTGGATCAACTATGGCTACACCTTC.

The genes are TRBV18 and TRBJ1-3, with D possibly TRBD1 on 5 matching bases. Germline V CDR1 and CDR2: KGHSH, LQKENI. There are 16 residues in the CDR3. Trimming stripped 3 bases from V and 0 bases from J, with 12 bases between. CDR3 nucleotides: TGTGCCAGCTCACCCTCGGGGGAAAACTCTGGAAACACCATATATTTT. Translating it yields CASSPSGENSGNTIYF. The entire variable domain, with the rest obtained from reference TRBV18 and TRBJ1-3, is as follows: NAGVMQNPRHLVRRRGQEARLRCSPMKGHSHVYWYRQLPEEGLKFMVYLQKENIIDESGMPKERFSAEFPKEGPSILRIQQVVRGDSAAYFCASSPSGENSGNTIYFGEGSWLTVV.

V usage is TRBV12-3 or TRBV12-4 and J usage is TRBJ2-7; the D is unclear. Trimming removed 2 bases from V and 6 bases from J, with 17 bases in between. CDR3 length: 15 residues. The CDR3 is CASSLPGLLLSEQYF. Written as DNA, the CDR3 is TGTGCCAGCAGTTTACCGGGCCTACTCCTGTCCGAGCAGTACTTC.

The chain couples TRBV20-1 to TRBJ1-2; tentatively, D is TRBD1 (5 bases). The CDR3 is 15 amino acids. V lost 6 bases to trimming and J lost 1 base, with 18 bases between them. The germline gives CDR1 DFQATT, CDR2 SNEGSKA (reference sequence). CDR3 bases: TGCAGTGCCCTTAGGGGCAGCAGCCTTAACTATGGCTACACCTTC. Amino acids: CSALRGSSLNYGYTF.

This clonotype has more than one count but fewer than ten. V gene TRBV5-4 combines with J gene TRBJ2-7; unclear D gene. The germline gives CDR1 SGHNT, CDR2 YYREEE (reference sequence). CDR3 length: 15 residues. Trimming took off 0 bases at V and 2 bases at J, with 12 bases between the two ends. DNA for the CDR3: TGTGCCAGCAGCTTGGTTACTTCCCCACCCTACGAGCAGTACTTC. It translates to CASSLVTSPPYEQYF.

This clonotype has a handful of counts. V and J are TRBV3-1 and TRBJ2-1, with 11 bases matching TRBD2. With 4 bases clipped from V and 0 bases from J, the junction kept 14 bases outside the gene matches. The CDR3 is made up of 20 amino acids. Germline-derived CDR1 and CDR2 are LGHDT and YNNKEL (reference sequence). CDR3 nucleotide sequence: TGTGCCAGCAGCCGCTTTCCGGGACTAGCGGAATTACCCTCCTACAATGAGCAGTTCTTC. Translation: CASSRFPGLAELPSYNEQFF.